This note documents a single T cell receptor beta chain sequence. Antigen: not known. Generated by immunoSEQ multiplex PCR, the TCRdb table keeps only in-frame clones and is missing some. The sample gives around 100,000 clones, about 72% of which show up once; almost 25% is in the top ten. CDR3 length: 17 amino acids. V dropped 0 bases and J dropped 7; count of bases not matched to a gene: 9. The germline V gene has CDR1 MRHNA and CDR2 SNTAGT. This entry comes from a study of shared clonotypes between healthy human individuals. Across the study: The study enrolled a couple of women and a few men aged 18 to 49.

The study's findings and limits: The study found lower generation probabilities in non-shared clonotypes than in those shared by all four donors. About 5% of naive CD4 clonotypes were shared across a few donors. Sampling was confined to blood; repertoires within tissues likely differ.

The TCR originated in a young woman in good health. Sequencing used memory CD8+ T cells sorted from blood. Specified subset: CD45RO+ cells pooled with CCR7-negative TemRA cells. This chain links TRBV6-4 with TRBJ2-2, with 9 bases identical to TRBD2. The CDR3 nucleotides read TGTGCCAGCAGTGACTCGGCGGGAGGGCCGCAGAGCGGGGAGCTGTTTTTT. Its translation: CASSDSAGGPQSGELFF.